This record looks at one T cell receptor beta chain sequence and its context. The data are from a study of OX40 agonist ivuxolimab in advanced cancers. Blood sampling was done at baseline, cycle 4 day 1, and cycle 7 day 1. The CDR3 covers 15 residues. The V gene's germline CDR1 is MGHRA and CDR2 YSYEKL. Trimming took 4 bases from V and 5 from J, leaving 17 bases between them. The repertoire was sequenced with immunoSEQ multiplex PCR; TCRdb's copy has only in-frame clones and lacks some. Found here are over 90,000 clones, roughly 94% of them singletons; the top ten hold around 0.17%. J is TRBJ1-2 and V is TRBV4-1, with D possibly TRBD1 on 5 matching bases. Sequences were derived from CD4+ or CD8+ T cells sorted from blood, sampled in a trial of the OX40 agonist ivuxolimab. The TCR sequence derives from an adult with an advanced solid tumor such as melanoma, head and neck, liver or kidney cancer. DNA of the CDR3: TGCGCCAGCAGCCGCCTGCGGGGGTCGGGGTATGGCTACACCTTC. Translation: CASSRLRGSGYGYTF.